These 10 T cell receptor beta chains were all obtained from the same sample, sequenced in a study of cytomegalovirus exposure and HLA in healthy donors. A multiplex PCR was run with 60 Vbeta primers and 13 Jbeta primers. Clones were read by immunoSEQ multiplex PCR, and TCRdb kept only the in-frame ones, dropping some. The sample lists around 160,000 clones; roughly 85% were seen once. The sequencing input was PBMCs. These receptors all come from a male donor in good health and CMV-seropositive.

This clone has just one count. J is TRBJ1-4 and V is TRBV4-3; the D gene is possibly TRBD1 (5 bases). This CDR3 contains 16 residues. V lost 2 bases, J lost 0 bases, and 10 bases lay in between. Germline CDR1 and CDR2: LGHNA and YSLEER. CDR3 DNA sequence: TGCGCCAGCAGCCAAAATCCGGGGGCAACTAATGAAAAACTGTTTTTT. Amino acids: CASSQNPGATNEKLFF.

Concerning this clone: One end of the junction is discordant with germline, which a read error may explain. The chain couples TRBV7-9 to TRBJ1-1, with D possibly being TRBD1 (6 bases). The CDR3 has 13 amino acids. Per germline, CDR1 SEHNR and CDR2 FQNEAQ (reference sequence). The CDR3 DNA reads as TGTGCCAGCAGTTTAGAGGGGGAGACTGAAGCTTTCTTT. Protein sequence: CASSLEGETEAFF.

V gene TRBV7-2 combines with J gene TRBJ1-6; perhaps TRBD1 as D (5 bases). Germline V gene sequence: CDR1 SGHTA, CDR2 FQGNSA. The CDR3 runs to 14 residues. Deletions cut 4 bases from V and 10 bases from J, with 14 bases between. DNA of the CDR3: TGTGCCAGCAGCTCGGGACTCACTATCTCACCCCTCCACTTT. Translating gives CASSSGLTISPLHF.

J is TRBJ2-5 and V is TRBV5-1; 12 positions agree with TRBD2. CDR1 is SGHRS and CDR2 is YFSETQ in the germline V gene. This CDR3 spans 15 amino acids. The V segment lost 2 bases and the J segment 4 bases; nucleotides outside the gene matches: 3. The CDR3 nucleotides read TGCGCCAGCAGCTTTGTGACTAGCGGGAGAGAGACCCAGTACTTC. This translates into CASSFVTSGRETQYF.

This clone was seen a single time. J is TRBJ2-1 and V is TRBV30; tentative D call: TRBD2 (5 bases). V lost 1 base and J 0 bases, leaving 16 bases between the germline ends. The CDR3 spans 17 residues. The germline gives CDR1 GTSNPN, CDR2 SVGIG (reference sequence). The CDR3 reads CAWSGGKLPSSYNEQFF. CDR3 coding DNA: TGTGCCTGGAGTGGAGGGAAACTCCCGAGCTCCTACAATGAGCAGTTCTTC. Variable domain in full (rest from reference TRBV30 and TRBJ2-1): SQTIHQWPATLVQPVGSPLSLECTVEGTSNPNLYWYRQAAGRGLQLLFYSVGIGQISSEVPQNLSASRPQDRQFILSSKKLLLSDSGFYLCAWSGGKLPSSYNEQFFGPGTRLTVL.

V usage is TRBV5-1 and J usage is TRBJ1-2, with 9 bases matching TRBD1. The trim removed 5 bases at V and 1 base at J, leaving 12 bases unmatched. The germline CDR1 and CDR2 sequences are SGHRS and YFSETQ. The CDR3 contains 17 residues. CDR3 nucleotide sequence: TGCGCCAGCAGTTTTGTACAGGGGGCGACAATTAACTATGGCTACACCTTC. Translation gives CASSFVQGATINYGYTF.

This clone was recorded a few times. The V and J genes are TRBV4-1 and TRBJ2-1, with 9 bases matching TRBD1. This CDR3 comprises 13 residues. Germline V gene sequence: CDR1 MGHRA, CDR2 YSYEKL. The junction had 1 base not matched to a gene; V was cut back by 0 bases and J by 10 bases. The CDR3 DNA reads TGCGCCAGCAGCCAAGATGGGACAGGGGAGCAGTTCTTC. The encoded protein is CASSQDGTGEQFF.

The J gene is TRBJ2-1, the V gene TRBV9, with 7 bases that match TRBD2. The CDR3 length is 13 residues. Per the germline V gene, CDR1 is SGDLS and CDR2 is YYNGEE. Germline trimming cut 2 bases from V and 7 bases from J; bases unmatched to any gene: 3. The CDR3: CASSVREANEQFF. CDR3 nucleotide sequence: TGTGCCAGCAGCGTCCGGGAGGCTAATGAGCAGTTCTTC.

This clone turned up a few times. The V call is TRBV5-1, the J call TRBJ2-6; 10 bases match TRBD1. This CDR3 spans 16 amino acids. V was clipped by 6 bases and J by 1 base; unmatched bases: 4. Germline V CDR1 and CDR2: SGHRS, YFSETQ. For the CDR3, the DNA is TGCGCCAGCAACAGGGACAGGGGATCTGGGGCCAACGTCCTGACTTTC. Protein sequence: CASNRDRGSGANVLTF.

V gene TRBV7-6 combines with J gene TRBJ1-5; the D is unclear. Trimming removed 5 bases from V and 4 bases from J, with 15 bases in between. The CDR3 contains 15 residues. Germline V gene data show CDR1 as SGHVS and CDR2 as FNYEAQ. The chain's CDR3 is CASSQRAGSNQPQHF. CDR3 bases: TGTGCCAGCAGCCAGAGGGCAGGATCGAATCAGCCCCAGCATTTT.